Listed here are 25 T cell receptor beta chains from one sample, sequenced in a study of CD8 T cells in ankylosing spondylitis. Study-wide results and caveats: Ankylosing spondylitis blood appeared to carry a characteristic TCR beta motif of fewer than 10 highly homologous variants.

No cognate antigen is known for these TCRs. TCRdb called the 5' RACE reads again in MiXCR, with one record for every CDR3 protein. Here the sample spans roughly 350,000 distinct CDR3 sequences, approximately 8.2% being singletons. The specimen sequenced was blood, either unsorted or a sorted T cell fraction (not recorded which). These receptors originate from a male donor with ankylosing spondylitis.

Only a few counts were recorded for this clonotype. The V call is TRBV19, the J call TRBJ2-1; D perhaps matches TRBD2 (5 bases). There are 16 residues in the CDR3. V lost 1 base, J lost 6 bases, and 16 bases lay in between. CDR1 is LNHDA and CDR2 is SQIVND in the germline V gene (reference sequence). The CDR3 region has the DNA TGTGCCAGTAGTATAGGGGGTAAACGTGGAGGCAATGAGCAGTTCTTC. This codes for CASSIGGKRGGNEQFF. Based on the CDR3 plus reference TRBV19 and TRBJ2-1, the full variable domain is DGGITQSPKYLFRKEGQNVTLSCEQNLNHDAMYWYRQDPGQGLRLIYYSQIVNDFQKGDIAEGYSVSREKKESFPLTVTSAQKNPTAFYLCASSIGGKRGGNEQFFGPGTRLTVL.

The CDR3 DNA sequence: TGCGCCAGCAGCCAAGCACAAAGGACTAGCGGGAGGGTGTTTAACGAGCAGTACTTC. Encoded protein: CASSQAQRTSGRVFNEQYF. The chain recombines TRBV4-3 with TRBJ2-7, with 15 bases that match TRBD2. The length of the CDR3 is 19 residues. V gave up 1 base and J gave up 5 bases; unmatched junction bases: 12. The germline V gene encodes CDR1 LGHNA and CDR2 YSLEER.

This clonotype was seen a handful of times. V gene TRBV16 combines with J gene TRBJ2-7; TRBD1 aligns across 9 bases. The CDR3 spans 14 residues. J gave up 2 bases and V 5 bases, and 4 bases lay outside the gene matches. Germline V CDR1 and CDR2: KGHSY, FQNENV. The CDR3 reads CASSVGTGTYEQYF. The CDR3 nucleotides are TGTGCCAGCAGCGTCGGGACAGGGACCTACGAGCAGTACTTC.

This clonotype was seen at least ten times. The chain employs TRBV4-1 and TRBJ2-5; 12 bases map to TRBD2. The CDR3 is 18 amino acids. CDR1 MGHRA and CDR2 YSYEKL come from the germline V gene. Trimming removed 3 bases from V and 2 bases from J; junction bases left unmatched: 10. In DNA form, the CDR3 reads TGCGCCAGCAGCCAGGCGACCGGGACTAGCGGGCCTCAAGAGACCCAGTACTTC. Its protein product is CASSQATGTSGPQETQYF.

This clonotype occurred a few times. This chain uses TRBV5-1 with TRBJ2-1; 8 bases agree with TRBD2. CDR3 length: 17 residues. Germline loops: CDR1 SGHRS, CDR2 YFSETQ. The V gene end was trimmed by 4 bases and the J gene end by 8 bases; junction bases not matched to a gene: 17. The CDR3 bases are TGCGCCAGCAGCCCCGAAGGGACTAGACCAATGATCGATGAGCAGTTCTTC. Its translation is CASSPEGTRPMIDEQFF. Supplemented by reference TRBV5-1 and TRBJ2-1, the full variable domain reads KAGVTQTPRYLIKTRGQQVTLSCSPISGHRSVSWYQQTPGQGLQFLFEYFSETQRNKGNFPGRFSGRQFSNSRSEMNVSTLELGDSALYLCASSPEGTRPMIDEQFFGPGTRLTVL.

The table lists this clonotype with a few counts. The CDR3 DNA reads TGTGCCAGCAGCCAAGATCGGGGAGGAGCAGAGACCCAGTACTTC. Translating gives CASSQDRGGAETQYF. This chain connects TRBV3-1 to TRBJ2-5; weak D call: TRBD2 (6 bases). The germline gives CDR1 LGHDT, CDR2 YNNKEL (reference sequence). The CDR3 covers 15 residues. Deletions cut 0 bases from V and 4 bases from J, with 12 bases between.

The CDR3 coding sequence is TGCAGCGTTGAAGATTCAAAGCGGCCCACAGATACGCAGTATTTT. Translated: CSVEDSKRPTDTQYF. The J gene is TRBJ2-3, the V gene TRBV29-1; D is perhaps TRBD2 (5 bases). The germline gives CDR1 SQVTM, CDR2 ANQGSEA. V was pared by 0 bases and J by 2 bases, with 12 bases between. The CDR3 sequence is 15 residues long.

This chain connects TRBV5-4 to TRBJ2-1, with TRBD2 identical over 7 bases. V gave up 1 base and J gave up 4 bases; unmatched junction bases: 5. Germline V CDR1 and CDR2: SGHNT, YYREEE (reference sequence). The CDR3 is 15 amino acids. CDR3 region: CASSLPGTIYNEQFF. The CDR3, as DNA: TGTGCCAGCAGCTTGCCCGGGACTATATACAATGAGCAGTTCTTC.

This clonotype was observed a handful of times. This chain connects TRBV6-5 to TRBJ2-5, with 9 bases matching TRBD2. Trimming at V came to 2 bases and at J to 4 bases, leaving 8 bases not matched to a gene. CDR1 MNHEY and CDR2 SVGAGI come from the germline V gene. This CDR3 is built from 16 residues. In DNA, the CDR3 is TGTGCCAGCAGTTACACCGTTAGCGGGAGAGGAGAGACCCAGTACTTC. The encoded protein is CASSYTVSGRGETQYF.

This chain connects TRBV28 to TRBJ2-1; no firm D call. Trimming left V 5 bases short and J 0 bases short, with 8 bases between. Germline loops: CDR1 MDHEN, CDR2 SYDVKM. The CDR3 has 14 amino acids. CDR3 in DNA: TGTGCCAGCAGTCCCGCCCGCTCCTACAATGAGCAGTTCTTC. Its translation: CASSPARSYNEQFF.

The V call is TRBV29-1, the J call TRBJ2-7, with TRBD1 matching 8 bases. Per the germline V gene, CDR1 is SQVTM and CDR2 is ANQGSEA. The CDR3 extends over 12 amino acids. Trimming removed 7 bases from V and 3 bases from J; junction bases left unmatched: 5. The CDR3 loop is CSAGQDYYEQYF. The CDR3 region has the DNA TGCAGCGCGGGACAGGACTACTACGAGCAGTACTTC.

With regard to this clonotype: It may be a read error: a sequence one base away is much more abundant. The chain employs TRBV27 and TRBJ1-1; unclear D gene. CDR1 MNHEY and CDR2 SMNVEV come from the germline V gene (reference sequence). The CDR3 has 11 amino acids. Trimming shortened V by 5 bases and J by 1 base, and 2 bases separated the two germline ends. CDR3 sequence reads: CASSANTEAFF. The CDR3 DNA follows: TGTGCCAGCAGTGCGAACACTGAAGCTTTCTTT.

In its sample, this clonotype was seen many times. In DNA, the CDR3 is TGTGCCAGCAGTTACACCAGGGGTTGGTCCTACAATGAGCAGTTCTTC. Its translation is CASSYTRGWSYNEQFF. V gene TRBV6-5 combines with J gene TRBJ2-1, with a weak D call TRBD1 (6 bases). The germline V gene has CDR1 MNHEY and CDR2 SVGAGI. CDR3 size: 16 residues. The ends were cut back, 2 bases at V and 1 base at J, with 12 bases in the middle.

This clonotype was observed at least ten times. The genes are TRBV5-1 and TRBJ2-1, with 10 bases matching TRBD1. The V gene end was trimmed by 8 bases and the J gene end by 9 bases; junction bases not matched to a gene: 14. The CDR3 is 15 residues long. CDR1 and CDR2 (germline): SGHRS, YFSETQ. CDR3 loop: CASVIGTGVIGEQFF. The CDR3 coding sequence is TGCGCCAGTGTGATTGGGACAGGGGTTATCGGTGAGCAGTTCTTC.

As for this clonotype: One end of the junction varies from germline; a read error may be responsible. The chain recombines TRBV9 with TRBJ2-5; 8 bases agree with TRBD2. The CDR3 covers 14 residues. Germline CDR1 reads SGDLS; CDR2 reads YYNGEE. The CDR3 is CASSSTGGAEAQYF. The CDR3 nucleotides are TGTGCCAGCAGCTCCACGGGGGGGGCAGAGGCCCAGTACTTC.

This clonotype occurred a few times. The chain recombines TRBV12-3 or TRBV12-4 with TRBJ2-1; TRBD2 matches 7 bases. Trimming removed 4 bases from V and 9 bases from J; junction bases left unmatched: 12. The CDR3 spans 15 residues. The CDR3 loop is CASSSLGGRVGEQFF. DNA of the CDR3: TGTGCCAGCAGTTCCCTTGGCGGGAGAGTCGGTGAGCAGTTCTTC.

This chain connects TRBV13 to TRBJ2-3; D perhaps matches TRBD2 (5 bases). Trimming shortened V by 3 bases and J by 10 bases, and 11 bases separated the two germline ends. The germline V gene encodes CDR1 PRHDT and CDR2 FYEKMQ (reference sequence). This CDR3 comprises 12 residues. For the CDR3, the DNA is TGTGCCAGCAGCTTTCTAGCAGTTGCGCAGTATTTT. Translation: CASSFLAVAQYF.

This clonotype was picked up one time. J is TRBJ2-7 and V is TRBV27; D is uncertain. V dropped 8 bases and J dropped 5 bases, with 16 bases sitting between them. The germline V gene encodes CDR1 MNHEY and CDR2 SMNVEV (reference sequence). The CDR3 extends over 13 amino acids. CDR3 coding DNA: TGTGCCAGCTCTGGGCGGAGCCAGAACGAGCAGTACTTC. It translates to CASSGRSQNEQYF.

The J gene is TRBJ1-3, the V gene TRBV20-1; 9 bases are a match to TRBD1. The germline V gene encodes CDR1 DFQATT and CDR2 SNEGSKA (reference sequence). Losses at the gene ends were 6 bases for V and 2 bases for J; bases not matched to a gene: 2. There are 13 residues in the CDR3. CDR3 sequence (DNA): TGCAGTGCAAACAGGGGGCCTGGAAACACCATATATTTT. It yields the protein CSANRGPGNTIYF.

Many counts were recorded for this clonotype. As DNA, the CDR3 is TGTGCCAGCAGCGAACGACAGCCCTACGAGCAGTACTTC. Residues: CASSERQPYEQYF. The chain employs TRBV7-2 and TRBJ2-7; D might be TRBD1 (5 bases). Germline-derived CDR1 and CDR2 are SGHTA and FQGNSA. CDR3 length: 13 amino acids. The V end lost 5 bases, the J end lost 2 bases, and 10 bases lay between the germline ends.

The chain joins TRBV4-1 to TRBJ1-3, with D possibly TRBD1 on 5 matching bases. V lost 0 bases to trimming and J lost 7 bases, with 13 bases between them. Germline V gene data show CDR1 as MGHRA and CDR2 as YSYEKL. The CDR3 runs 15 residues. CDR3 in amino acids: CASSQDGGTWNTIYF. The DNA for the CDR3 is TGCGCCAGCAGCCAAGATGGGGGGACCTGGAACACCATATATTTT.

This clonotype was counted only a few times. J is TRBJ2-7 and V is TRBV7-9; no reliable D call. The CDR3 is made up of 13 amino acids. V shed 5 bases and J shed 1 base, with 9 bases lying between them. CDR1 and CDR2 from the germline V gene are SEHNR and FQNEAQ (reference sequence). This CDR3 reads CASSVSHSYEQYF. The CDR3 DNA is TGTGCCAGCAGCGTTTCCCATTCCTACGAGCAGTACTTC.

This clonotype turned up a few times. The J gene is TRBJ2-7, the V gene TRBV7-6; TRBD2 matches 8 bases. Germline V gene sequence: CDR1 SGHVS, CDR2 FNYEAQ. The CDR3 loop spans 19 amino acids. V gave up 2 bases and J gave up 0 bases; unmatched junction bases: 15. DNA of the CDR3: TGTGCCAGCAGCTTATCCTCCGGGAGGGCCTACCAAAGCTCCTACGAGCAGTACTTC. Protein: CASSLSSGRAYQSSYEQYF.

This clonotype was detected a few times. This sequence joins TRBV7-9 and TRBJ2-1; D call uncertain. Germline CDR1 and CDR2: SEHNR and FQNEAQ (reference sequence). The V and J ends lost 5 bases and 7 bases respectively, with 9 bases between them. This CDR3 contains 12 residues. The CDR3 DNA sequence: TGTGCCAGCAGCCCTTGGGTTAATGAGCAGTTCTTC. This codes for CASSPWVNEQFF.

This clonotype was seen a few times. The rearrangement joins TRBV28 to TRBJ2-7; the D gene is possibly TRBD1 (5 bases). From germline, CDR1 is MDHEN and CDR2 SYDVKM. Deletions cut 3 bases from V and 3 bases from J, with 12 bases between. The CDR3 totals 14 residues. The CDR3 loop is CASSFDSLFYEQYF. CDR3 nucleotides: TGTGCCAGCAGTTTTGACAGCTTATTCTACGAGCAGTACTTC.